This TCR beta chain came from a study of blood T cell repertoires in COVID-19. Across the whole study: Acute-phase and convalescent COVID-19 samples originated in the United States, Italy and Spain. The cDNA or gDNA used as material had been derived from T cells, B-cell-depleted T cells, or PBMCs.

The authors' processing: How many nucleated cells were present was estimated from reference gene primer amplification. Some clones are missing from TCRdb's copy, which holds only in-frame ones; the method was immunoSEQ multiplex PCR. Clone size and V and J calls were adopted from that table, with D and trimming inferred from the DNA. Of some 67,000 clones in the sample, roughly 90% were seen once. Germline CDR1 reads LGHNA; CDR2 reads YNFKEQ. The CDR3 runs 18 residues. V dropped 4 bases and J dropped 6 bases, with 25 bases sitting between them. This clone has a single count. This rearrangement joins TRBV4-2 to TRBJ2-1; possible D gene TRBD2, 6 bases. The sequence was collected from an older woman with acute or convalescent COVID-19. Sequenced material: peripheral blood. For the CDR3, the DNA is TGTGCCAGCAGCCCGAAACTCCCTGGGACTGGGAAGAGCAATGAGCAGTTCTTC. It translates to CASSPKLPGTGKSNEQFF.